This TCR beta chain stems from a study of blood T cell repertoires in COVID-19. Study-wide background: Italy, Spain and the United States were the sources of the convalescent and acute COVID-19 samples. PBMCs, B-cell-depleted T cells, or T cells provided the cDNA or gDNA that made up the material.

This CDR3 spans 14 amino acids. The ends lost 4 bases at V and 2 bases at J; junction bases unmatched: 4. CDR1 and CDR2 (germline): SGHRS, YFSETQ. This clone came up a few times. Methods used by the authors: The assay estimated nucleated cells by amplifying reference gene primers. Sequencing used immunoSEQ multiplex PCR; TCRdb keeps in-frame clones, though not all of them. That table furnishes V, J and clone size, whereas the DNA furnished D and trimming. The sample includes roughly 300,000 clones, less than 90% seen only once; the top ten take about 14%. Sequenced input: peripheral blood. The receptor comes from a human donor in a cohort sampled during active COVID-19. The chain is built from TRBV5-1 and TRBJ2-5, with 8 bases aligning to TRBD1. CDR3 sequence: CASSKGTGQETQYF. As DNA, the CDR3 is TGCGCCAGCAGCAAGGGGACAGGACAAGAGACCCAGTACTTC.